These 11 T cell receptor beta chains came from one sample sequenced in a study of cytomegalovirus exposure and HLA in healthy donors. The PCR ran on 60 Vbeta and 13 Jbeta primers. Here immunoSEQ multiplex PCR was the method, and the copy in TCRdb shows in-frame clones only, minus some. The repertoire consists of approximately 160,000 clones, with roughly 82% occurring once and the leading ten covering approximately 1.4%. The specimen was PBMCs. The receptors shown here come from a girl aged 10-17 years in good health and CMV-seropositive.

Comments on this clone: One junction end does not reproduce the germline sequence, and a read error may be involved. The genes are TRBV27 and TRBJ2-7; no definite D call. CDR3 length equals 15 residues. The germline CDR1 and CDR2 sequences are MNHEY and SMNVEV (reference sequence). CDR3 sequence (DNA): TGTGCCAGCAGTTTCTCGAGCGCCCGTTCCTACGAGCAGTGCTTC. Translation: CASSFSSARSYEQCF.

This chain connects TRBV7-3 to TRBJ2-1; possible D gene TRBD2, 5 bases. The CDR3 extends over 13 amino acids. Between the trimmed V and J ends, which lost 1 base and 5 bases, there was a span of 6 bases. Germline V gene lookup returns CDR1 SGHTA and CDR2 FQGTGA. The CDR3 reads CASSLMRDNEQFF. Written as DNA, the CDR3 is TGTGCCAGCAGCTTAATGCGGGACAATGAGCAGTTCTTC.

This chain's CDR3 is CASSHPGQRYEQYF. DNA of the CDR3: TGCGCCAGCAGCCATCCCGGACAGCGGTACGAGCAGTACTTC. The chain links TRBV4-1 to TRBJ2-7; D might be TRBD1 (6 bases). Germline V gene sequence: CDR1 MGHRA, CDR2 YSYEKL. The V end was cut by 3 bases, the J end by 4 bases, with 13 bases between. CDR3 length equals 14 residues.

Comment on this clone: The sample holds other DNA sequences that translate to the same CDR3. The chain couples TRBV5-1 to TRBJ1-4; 10 positions agree with TRBD1. The CDR3 is made up of 15 amino acids. Per the germline V gene, CDR1 is SGHRS and CDR2 is YFSETQ. V lost 0 bases, J lost 7 bases, and 3 bases stayed unmatched. CDR3 residues: CASSLAGTGAEKLFF. The CDR3, as DNA: TGCGCCAGCAGCTTGGCCGGGACAGGGGCTGAAAAACTGTTTTTT. Filled out from reference TRBV5-1 and TRBJ1-4, the complete variable domain reads KAGVTQTPRYLIKTRGQQVTLSCSPISGHRSVSWYQQTPGQGLQFLFEYFSETQRNKGNFPGRFSGRQFSNSRSEMNVSTLELGDSALYLCASSLAGTGAEKLFFGSGTQLSVL.

The V and J genes are TRBV2 and TRBJ2-7, with D possibly being TRBD1 (5 bases). V dropped 7 bases and J dropped 2 bases, with 12 bases sitting between them. Germline V gene sequence: CDR1 SNHLY, CDR2 FYNNEI. The CDR3 has 13 residues. The CDR3 DNA reads TGTGCCAGCACCGCTGACAGTGCCTACGAGCAGTACTTC. It codes for CASTADSAYEQYF.

The chain recombines TRBV30 with TRBJ1-1, with D possibly matching TRBD1 (6 bases). V was shortened by 3 bases and J by 4 bases, with 15 bases between the two germline ends. Germline V gene lookup returns CDR1 GTSNPN and CDR2 SVGIG (reference sequence). The CDR3 contains 14 residues. The CDR3: CAWRLGGSGTEAFF. As DNA, the CDR3 is TGTGCCTGGAGACTAGGGGGATCGGGCACTGAAGCTTTCTTT.

The chain uses TRBV5-1 and TRBJ2-1, with 13 bases that match TRBD2. Looked up from germline, CDR1 is SGHRS and CDR2 is YFSETQ. The CDR3 runs to 15 residues. The J segment lost 8 bases and the V segment lost 2 bases, leaving 4 bases of the junction unmatched. CDR3 nucleotides: TGCGCCAGCAGCTTTTCACTAGCGGGAGGGTATGAGCAGTTCTTC. Amino acid sequence: CASSFSLAGGYEQFF.

The CDR3 spells CAWSGSGYEQYF. CDR3 sequence (DNA): TGTGCCTGGAGTGGTTCAGGATACGAGCAGTACTTC. The V gene is TRBV30, the J gene TRBJ2-7; no clear D gene. The V end was cut by 1 base, the J end by 4 bases, with 8 bases between. Germline V lookup: CDR1 GTSNPN, CDR2 SVGIG (reference sequence). The CDR3 is 12 residues long.

V usage is TRBV5-1 and J usage is TRBJ2-3, with D perhaps TRBD2 (6 bases). V was clipped by 4 bases and J by 0 bases, with 12 bases between them. The CDR3 runs to 15 residues. Germline CDR1 reads SGHRS; CDR2 reads YFSETQ. Written as DNA, the CDR3 is TGCGCCAGCAGCCATGGTGGGACTAGCACAGATACGCAGTATTTT. Translating it yields CASSHGGTSTDTQYF.

The genes are TRBV7-9 and TRBJ2-7, with 8 positions matching TRBD1. The V gene's germline CDR1 is SEHNR and CDR2 FQNEAQ (reference sequence). The CDR3 runs to 15 residues. V trimming: 5 bases; J trimming: 4 bases; junction bases outside the gene matches: 10. The CDR3 nucleotides read TGTGCCAGCAGCGTCGTGGGGGGACAGGCTTACGAGCAGTACTTC. This encodes CASSVVGGQAYEQYF.

This clone was counted a few times. The chain recombines TRBV4-1 with TRBJ1-1, with TRBD1 matching 7 bases. Germline trimming cut 0 bases from V and 1 base from J; bases unmatched to any gene: 2. The germline gives CDR1 MGHRA, CDR2 YSYEKL. This CDR3 comprises 15 residues. CDR3 sequence reads: CASSQEGTENTEAFF. CDR3 DNA: TGCGCCAGCAGCCAAGAGGGGACAGAGAACACTGAAGCTTTCTTT.